This passage covers 23 T cell receptor beta chains from one sample sequenced in a study of T-cell reconstitution after alpha-beta-depleted transplantation in children. Construction of the TCRbeta library involved unique molecular identifiers. One entry per CDR3 protein results from TCRdb running MiXCR on the PCR reads. The sample has roughly 300,000 distinct CDR3 sequences; roughly 10% are singletons. The specimen was peripheral blood, collected 180 days after TCRalphabeta/CD19-depleted stem cell transplant. These receptors came from a male patient aged 2-15 years who had a stem cell transplant for chronic granulomatous disease, so the T cells may come from the graft donor.

This clonotype was detected ten times or more. This chain uses TRBV20-1 with TRBJ1-6; D gene ambiguous. Germline V CDR1 and CDR2: DFQATT, SNEGSKA (reference sequence). V was shortened by 7 bases and J by 2 bases, with 15 bases between the two germline ends. The CDR3 has 15 residues. In DNA form, the CDR3 reads TGCAGTGGGAAAAGGGAGGAGACCTATAATTCACCCCTCCACTTT. Residues: CSGKREETYNSPLHF.

This clonotype appeared many times. The chain links TRBV25-1 to TRBJ2-1, with D maybe TRBD2 (5 bases). The CDR3 spans 15 residues. The germline V gene encodes CDR1 MGHDK and CDR2 SYGVNS. V gave up 3 bases and J gave up 9 bases, with 18 bases separating them. CDR3 nucleotides: TGTGCCAGCAGTGACCCGGCCTCCCCTCGGGGTGAGCAGTTCTTC. This translates into CASSDPASPRGEQFF.

Ten or more counts support this clonotype. The rearrangement joins TRBV7-2 to TRBJ2-1; tentatively, D is TRBD2 (6 bases). CDR3 length equals 15 residues. Trimming stripped 1 base from V and 5 bases from J, with 12 bases between. Germline CDR1 SGHTA, CDR2 FQGNSA. The CDR3 loop reads CASSLDGGVHNEQFF. CDR3 nucleotide sequence: TGTGCCAGCAGCTTAGATGGAGGGGTCCACAATGAGCAGTTCTTC. Filled out from reference TRBV7-2 and TRBJ2-1, the complete variable domain reads GAGVSQSPSNKVTEKGKDVELRCDPISGHTALYWYRQSLGQGLEFLIYFQGNSAPDKSGLPSDRFSAERTGGSVSTLTIQRTQQEDSAVYLCASSLDGGVHNEQFFGPGTRLTVL.

The chain employs TRBV10-3 and TRBJ2-2; D might be TRBD2 (5 bases). CDR1 and CDR2 from the germline V gene are ENHRY and SYGVKD. The CDR3 runs to 19 residues. Trimming removed 0 bases at V and 0 bases at J, with 17 bases between. The CDR3 here is CAISESRAGPHSNTGELFF. CDR3 nucleotides: TGTGCCATCAGTGAGTCGAGGGCAGGACCCCATTCGAACACCGGGGAGCTGTTTTTT.

This clonotype has a count of ten or more. The V call is TRBV29-1, the J call TRBJ2-5; D gene ambiguous. The germline V and J ends were trimmed by 4 bases and 1 base, with 7 bases remaining between them. The CDR3 totals 12 residues. Germline lookup yields CDR1 SQVTM and CDR2 ANQGSEA. CDR3 in DNA: TGCAGCGTTGGGGTCAGCCAAGAGACCCAGTACTTC. Its translation is CSVGVSQETQYF.

This clonotype was seen at least ten times. This rearrangement joins TRBV7-9 to TRBJ2-5; 10 bases line up with TRBD1. From germline, CDR1 is SEHNR and CDR2 FQNEAQ (reference sequence). The V and J ends lost 0 bases and 7 bases, in that order; junction bases with no gene match: 11. The CDR3 runs 17 residues. CDR3 sequence: CASSLAPTGGPGRTQYF. In DNA form, the CDR3 reads TGTGCCAGCAGCTTAGCCCCGACAGGGGGCCCGGGGCGGACCCAGTACTTC.

This clonotype appeared many times. The V gene is TRBV6-2 or TRBV6-3, the J gene TRBJ1-6, with D tentatively TRBD1 (5 bases). In germline, CDR1 is MNHEY, CDR2 SVGEGT. Trimming cost V 4 bases and J 10 bases, with 23 bases left between them. The CDR3 runs to 17 residues. The CDR3 DNA reads as TGTGCCAGCAGTTGGGGGACGCGGGCGGCTCGGAACTCACCCCTCCACTTT. Protein product: CASSWGTRAARNSPLHF.

This clonotype was seen more than once but under ten times. The chain uses TRBV27 and TRBJ2-2; D may be TRBD1 (5 bases). CDR1 MNHEY and CDR2 SMNVEV come from the germline V gene (reference sequence). Trimming stripped 7 bases from V and 4 bases from J, with 16 bases between. The CDR3 spans 15 residues. In DNA, the CDR3 is TGTGCCAGCAAAGGGCTGGGGCCTATCACCGGGGAGCTGTTTTTT. It is translated as CASKGLGPITGELFF.

This clonotype was picked up many times. This chain joins TRBV11-2 and TRBJ2-2; D uncertain. This CDR3 spans 15 amino acids. Germline CDR1 reads SGHAT; CDR2 reads FQNNGV. Trimming took off 2 bases at V and 2 bases at J, with 9 bases between the two ends. CDR3 loop: CASSLLPDNTGELFF. Here the CDR3 DNA reads TGTGCCAGCAGCTTATTACCGGATAACACCGGGGAGCTGTTTTTT.

Points on this clonotype: The CDR3 carries no conserved terminal phenylalanine or tryptophan, so it likely arises from a read error. The chain carries TRBV27 and TRBJ1-5, with D perhaps TRBD1 (5 bases). This CDR3 comprises 15 residues. Per germline, CDR1 MNHEY and CDR2 SMNVEV (reference sequence). The ends were cut back, 8 bases at V and 0 bases at J, with 14 bases in the middle. CDR3 protein: CASSTGGYSNQPQHY. In nucleotides, the CDR3 is TGTGCCAGCTCGACGGGGGGGTATAGCAATCAGCCCCAGCATTAT.

This clonotype has more than one count but fewer than ten. J is TRBJ2-3 and V is TRBV29-1; 12 nucleotides align to TRBD2. CDR1 and CDR2 from the germline V gene are SQVTM and ANQGSEA. J was trimmed by 2 bases and V by 4 bases; bases with no gene match: 4. The CDR3 is 15 amino acids. The CDR3 sequence is CSVVASGRVTDTQYF. The CDR3 bases are TGCAGCGTTGTGGCTAGCGGGAGGGTCACAGATACGCAGTATTTT.

Many counts were recorded for this clonotype. The chain is built from TRBV19 and TRBJ2-3; tentative D call: TRBD2 (5 bases). Germline-derived CDR1 and CDR2 are LNHDA and SQIVND (reference sequence). Trimming cost V 4 bases and J 4 bases, with 15 bases left between them. The CDR3 is 15 residues long. The CDR3 region is CASSKLGHTADTQYF. The CDR3 DNA sequence: TGTGCCAGTAGTAAACTAGGCCACACGGCAGATACGCAGTATTTT.

This clonotype was recorded at least ten times. This chain connects TRBV4-2 to TRBJ2-1; TRBD2 aligns across 10 bases. The germline V gene has CDR1 LGHNA and CDR2 YNFKEQ. Trimming took 3 bases from V and 1 from J; bases not matched to a gene: 9. CDR3 length equals 18 residues. The CDR3 sequence: CASSQAAAGGNSYNEQFF. CDR3 sequence (DNA): TGTGCCAGCAGCCAGGCGGCAGCGGGAGGGAATTCCTACAATGAGCAGTTCTTC.

The rearrangement links TRBV2 to TRBJ2-3, with D unclear. This CDR3 spans 15 amino acids. Trimming removed 0 bases at V and 4 bases at J, with 11 bases between. Germline V gene lookup returns CDR1 SNHLY and CDR2 FYNNEI. CDR3 nucleotides: TGTGCCAGCAGTGAAGCGCCGTTGGGGTCAGATACGCAGTATTTT. Amino acid sequence: CASSEAPLGSDTQYF.

This clonotype was counted many times. The rearrangement uses TRBV6-1 and TRBJ1-6; TRBD1 matches 10 bases. The CDR3 runs 16 residues. Germline loops: CDR1 MNHNS, CDR2 SASEGT. V trimming: 6 bases; J trimming: 8 bases; junction bases outside the gene matches: 10. The CDR3 sequence: CASRPIPGTGDSPLHF. The CDR3 nucleotides read TGTGCCAGCAGGCCCATACCCGGGACAGGGGATTCACCCCTCCACTTT.

The V call is TRBV12-3 or TRBV12-4, the J call TRBJ2-1; D might be TRBD1 or TRBD2, each matching 5 bases. The germline V and J ends were trimmed by 6 bases and 6 bases, with 15 bases remaining between them. This CDR3 region has 14 residues. This chain's CDR3 is CASSPPPGLNEQFF. The DNA for the CDR3 is TGTGCCAGCAGCCCCCCGCCGGGGCTCAATGAGCAGTTCTTC.

This clonotype was detected many times. The chain has TRBV11-2 and TRBJ2-1; D might be TRBD2 (6 bases). V lost 7 bases and J lost 4, with 20 bases in between. Germline loops: CDR1 SGHAT, CDR2 FQNNGV. The CDR3 has 16 amino acids. The CDR3 reads CASNSPTGVWYNEQFF. The CDR3 region has the DNA TGTGCCAGCAACTCGCCAACGGGAGTTTGGTACAATGAGCAGTTCTTC.

The sample holds many counts of this clonotype. The chain has TRBV10-3 and TRBJ2-5; TRBD1 is a possible D gene (6 bases). V gave up 2 bases and J gave up 2 bases, with 15 bases separating them. The germline CDR1 and CDR2 sequences are ENHRY and SYGVKD. The CDR3 contains 16 residues. CDR3 in amino acids: CAISEPGQPVQETQYF. DNA for the CDR3: TGTGCCATCAGTGAGCCCGGACAGCCAGTACAAGAGACCCAGTACTTC.

The chain uses TRBV6-5 and TRBJ2-3; 15 bases align to TRBD2. The ends lost 1 base at V and 0 bases at J; junction bases unmatched: 5. CDR1 and CDR2 from the germline V gene are MNHEY and SVGAGI. The CDR3 contains 19 residues. This chain's CDR3 is CASSYWPGTSGGSTDTQYF. The CDR3 bases are TGTGCCAGCAGTTACTGGCCGGGGACTAGCGGGGGGAGCACAGATACGCAGTATTTT.

This chain joins TRBV15 and TRBJ2-3; no firm D call. The CDR3 runs 13 residues. Germline-derived CDR1 and CDR2 are LNHNV and YYDKDF (reference sequence). Trimming left V 1 base short and J 0 bases short, with 2 bases between. CDR3 sequence (DNA): TGTGCCACCAGCAGAGCTAGCACAGATACGCAGTATTTT. As protein: CATSRASTDTQYF.

This clonotype has at least ten counts. A read error may account for a junction end that differs from germline. J is TRBJ2-7 and V is TRBV7-2; D is tentatively TRBD1 or TRBD2 (5 bases each). Germline assignment: CDR1 SGHTA and CDR2 FQGNSA. The CDR3 consists of 15 residues. Written as DNA, the CDR3 is TGTGCCAGCAGCCCGCGGGCAGGGCGGGTCGAAACCTGGGAATTC. As protein: CASSPRAGRVETWEF.

This clonotype was found many times. The chain carries TRBV28 and TRBJ2-1; 12 nucleotides agree with TRBD2. V trimming: 6 bases; J trimming: 3 bases; junction bases outside the gene matches: 15. The CDR3 is 19 amino acids. Germline V gene lookup returns CDR1 MDHEN and CDR2 SYDVKM. CDR3 sequence (DNA): TGTGCCAGCAGCCCAGGACTAGCGGGAAGTACCCTCTTCTACAATGAGCAGTTCTTC. This sequence encodes CASSPGLAGSTLFYNEQFF.

This clonotype was counted at least ten times. The chain links TRBV29-1 to TRBJ2-3, with TRBD2 matching 8 bases. The germline CDR1 and CDR2 sequences are SQVTM and ANQGSEA. Germline trimming cut 5 bases from V and 1 base from J; bases unmatched to any gene: 8. The CDR3 consists of 15 residues. The CDR3 loop reads CSVCWSGRGTDTQYF. In DNA form, the CDR3 reads TGCAGCGTTTGCTGGAGCGGGAGAGGCACAGATACGCAGTATTTT.